This TCR beta chain was captured in a study of T cells expressing NK-cell markers. Whole-study findings and limits: The share of CD8+ T cells held by dominant NKG2C+ clonotypes was about 1.0-7.5% in several donors.

From germline, CDR1 is SGHDN and CDR2 FVKESK. The CDR3 has 15 residues. TCRdb processed the 5' RACE reads again and assigns one entry to each CDR3 protein, with no DNA. This sample's table reports roughly 160,000 distinct CDR3 sequences. On this clonotype: Its antigen remains unknown.

Sequenced: blood T cells: a sorted CD56 or NKG2C T cell subset, CD4+ or CD8+ T cells, or bulk PBMC T cells (not recorded which). V gene TRBV14 combines with J gene TRBJ1-2; absent DNA, TCRdb's TRBD1 call cannot be checked. This clonotype was obtained from a man aged 18-69 years in good health. The CDR3 region is CASSQRTDDNYGYTF.